What follows are 15 T cell receptor beta chains derived from one specimen sequenced in a study of long-term antiretroviral therapy in people with HIV. Researchers report immunoSEQ v3.0 was run at survey level. TCRdb keeps only in-frame clones here, not all; method: immunoSEQ multiplex PCR. The table lists 35,000 or so clones, approximately 83% of them singletons. Here the sequenced sample was unsorted PBMCs, taken 2.2 years after starting antiretroviral therapy. Receptors were obtained from a man aged 18-30 years with HIV.

The chain has TRBV7-9 and TRBJ2-2; 9 positions agree with TRBD2. The CDR3 extends over 16 amino acids. The germline CDR1 and CDR2 sequences are SEHNR and FQNEAQ (reference sequence). Trimming cost V 3 bases and J 7 bases; bases outside gene matches: 9. CDR3 sequence reads: CASSFFSGGELGELFF. In DNA form, the CDR3 reads TGTGCCAGCAGCTTTTTTAGCGGGGGAGAACTCGGGGAGCTGTTTTTT.

The chain recombines TRBV15 with TRBJ1-1; D is undetermined. Germline V lookup: CDR1 LNHNV, CDR2 YYDKDF (reference sequence). V lost 1 base, J lost 7 bases, and 7 bases lay in between. CDR3 length: 12 residues. CDR3 DNA: TGTGCCACCAGCAGAGGTACAAATGAAGCTTTCTTT. Amino acids: CATSRGTNEAFF. The variable domain in full, with the rest retrieved from reference TRBV15 and TRBJ1-1, is DAMVIQNPRYQVTQFGKPVTLSCSQTLNHNVMYWYQQKSSQAPKLLFHYYDKDFNNEADTPDNFQSRRPNTSFCFLDIRSPGLGDTAMYLCATSRGTNEAFFGQGTRLTVV.

V usage is TRBV7-2 and J usage is TRBJ2-7; tentative D call: TRBD2 (6 bases). V lost 1 base to trimming and J lost 2 bases, with 18 bases between them. Germline V gene sequence: CDR1 SGHTA, CDR2 FQGNSA. This CDR3 is built from 17 residues. The CDR3 spells CASSLVGGWVGPYEQYF. In DNA, the CDR3 is TGTGCCAGCAGCTTAGTTGGGGGGTGGGTCGGGCCCTACGAGCAGTACTTC.

The rearrangement links TRBV10-3 to TRBJ2-5; a weak D match, TRBD1 (5 bases). CDR1 is ENHRY and CDR2 is SYGVKD in the germline V gene. There are 15 residues in the CDR3. V lost 0 bases and J 5 bases, leaving 13 bases between the germline ends. CDR3 nucleotide sequence: TGTGCCATCAGTGAGTCGGCCATGGGGCTGGAGACCCAGTACTTC. Its translation is CAISESAMGLETQYF.

The CDR3 sequence is CASSADAAGDLYNEQFF. The CDR3 region has the DNA TGTGCCAGCAGTGCTGATGCAGCGGGAGATCTCTACAATGAGCAGTTCTTC. V gene TRBV2 combines with J gene TRBJ2-1; TRBD2 matches at 8 bases. Per the germline V gene, CDR1 is SNHLY and CDR2 is FYNNEI. This CDR3 has 17 residues. J gave up 3 bases and V 4 bases, and 11 bases lay outside the gene matches. Supplemented by reference TRBV2 and TRBJ2-1, the full variable domain reads EPEVTQTPSHQVTQMGQEVILRCVPISNHLYFYWYRQILGQKVEFLVSFYNNEISEKSEIFDDQFSVERPDGSNFTLKIRSTKLEDSAMYFCASSADAAGDLYNEQFFGPGTRLTVL.

The rearrangement links TRBV18 to TRBJ1-4; D is possibly TRBD1 (6 bases). The CDR3 spans 15 residues. The germline gives CDR1 KGHSH, CDR2 LQKENI. The V gene lost 0 bases and the J gene lost 11 bases, with 16 bases spanning the gap. CDR3 in amino acids: CASSPPRQGRPKLFF. CDR3 sequence (DNA): TGTGCCAGCTCACCACCCAGGCAGGGGAGGCCCAAACTGTTTTTT.

This clone has just one count. The gene calls are TRBV19 and TRBJ2-3, with D perhaps being TRBD1 or TRBD2 (5 bases each). The germline V and J ends were trimmed by 6 bases and 3 bases, with 16 bases remaining between them. The CDR3 extends over 15 amino acids. Germline CDR1 LNHDA, CDR2 SQIVND (reference sequence). As DNA, the CDR3 is TGTGCCAGTAGCCCCCCCGGGGCAGTTACAGATACGCAGTATTTT. Translating it yields CASSPPGAVTDTQYF.

This chain uses TRBV18 with TRBJ2-3, with TRBD2 matching over 14 bases. Germline-derived CDR1 and CDR2 are KGHSH and LQKENI. After removal of 2 bases from V and 2 bases from J, the junction contained 9 bases not matched to a gene. The length of the CDR3 is 19 residues. The CDR3 nucleotides read TGTGCCAGCTCACCAAGAGGACTAGCGGGGGGAAGAAACACAGATACGCAGTATTTT. It encodes CASSPRGLAGGRNTDTQYF.

In DNA form, the CDR3 reads TGTGCCAGCAGTGACCGGACAGTCTATGGCTACACCTTC. It translates to CASSDRTVYGYTF. The rearrangement joins TRBV28 to TRBJ1-2; possibly TRBD1 for D (6 bases). V dropped 5 bases and J dropped 4 bases, with 11 bases sitting between them. This CDR3 has 13 residues. CDR1 and CDR2 from the germline V gene are MDHEN and SYDVKM.

The rearrangement joins TRBV30 to TRBJ1-1, with TRBD1 as a possible D gene (5 bases). The germline V gene has CDR1 GTSNPN and CDR2 SVGIG (reference sequence). V gave up 0 bases and J gave up 5 bases, with 13 bases separating them. The CDR3 loop spans 14 amino acids. The CDR3 nucleotides read TGTGCCTGGAGTGTAAACAGGCAAGGGACTGAAGCTTTCTTT. As protein: CAWSVNRQGTEAFF.

This chain uses TRBV30 with TRBJ2-7; TRBD1 matches 10 bases. The length of the CDR3 is 13 residues. Germline loops: CDR1 GTSNPN, CDR2 SVGIG (reference sequence). The V gene end was trimmed by 7 bases and the J gene end by 3 bases; junction bases not matched to a gene: 6. CDR3 region: CAFGQGVIYEQYF. CDR3 nucleotide sequence: TGTGCCTTTGGACAGGGGGTGATCTACGAGCAGTACTTC.

The chain has TRBV29-1 and TRBJ2-7, with 14 bases lining up with TRBD2. Germline loops: CDR1 SQVTM, CDR2 ANQGSEA. This CDR3 has 15 residues. The J segment lost 7 bases and the V segment lost 4 bases, leaving 9 bases of the junction unmatched. Here the CDR3 reads CSVARLAGGQGEQYF. The CDR3 DNA follows: TGCAGCGTTGCTAGACTAGCGGGAGGGCAAGGGGAGCAGTACTTC.

In this sample, this clone turned up a few times. The gene calls are TRBV10-3 and TRBJ2-7; maybe TRBD1 (7 bases). This CDR3 comprises 12 residues. The germline gives CDR1 ENHRY, CDR2 SYGVKD. The germline V and J ends were trimmed by 6 bases and 7 bases, with 13 bases remaining between them. The CDR3 DNA is TGTGCCATCAGGACAGGGACTTCGGAGCAGTACTTC. Its translation is CAIRTGTSEQYF.

The rearrangement links TRBV27 to TRBJ1-5, with D hard to call. Germline loops: CDR1 MNHEY, CDR2 SMNVEV (reference sequence). V gave up 8 bases and J gave up 1 base, with 15 bases separating them. The CDR3 runs to 15 residues. The DNA of the CDR3 is TGTGCCAGCGGGCCGTGGGATTCGAGCAATCAGCCCCAGCATTTT. Its protein is CASGPWDSSNQPQHF.

In DNA form, the CDR3 reads TGCGCCAGCAGCTTATTCCTTGACAATGAGCAGTTCTTC. This sequence encodes CASSLFLDNEQFF. The gene calls are TRBV5-1 and TRBJ2-1, with D unclear. Between the trimmed V and J ends, which lost 2 bases and 5 bases, there was a span of 8 bases. Germline V lookup: CDR1 SGHRS, CDR2 YFSETQ. The CDR3 spans 13 residues.